This T cell receptor (beta chain) comes out of a study of T-cell reconstitution after alpha-beta-depleted transplantation in children (dated by TCRdb to the mid-2010s). A note on the overall study: Using TCR repertoire profiling, the study followed T-cell immune reconstitution in a quantitative way in children after TCRalphabeta/CD19-depleted allogeneic hematopoietic cell transplantation.

The library was prepared using PCR. Sequencing was performed on an Illumina HiSeq 2500. Molecular barcoding was employed in the preparation of TCR libraries, with unique molecular identifiers being used to normalize TCRbeta repertoire quantification. TCRdb reworked the public reads: Q25 trimming with fastp, MiXCR clone assembly, productive beta chains retained. A single entry per CDR3 protein holds the most common genes and DNA from its merged rows. This sample has 300,000 to 350,000 distinct CDR3 sequences in its table, and over 20% of those were observed once. The ten largest clones capture roughly 11% of the sample. Per the publication, the treatment or condition label means: allogeneic hematopoietic cell transplantation with graft depleted of TCRalphabeta T cells and CD19 B cells. The transplant recipients were children given TCRalphabeta/CD19-depleted allogeneic hematopoietic cell grafts. This clonotype was counted between two and nine times. Its cognate antigen has yet to be identified. No much larger clone exists at a distance of one base, and base qualities are not known.

The CDR3 sequence holds 14 residues, the cysteine and phenylalanine included. Left in the record is the CDR3 DNA by itself, 42 bases read in frame from the first base. The germline V gene specifies SGDLS as CDR1 and YYNGEE as CDR2. Trimming at the junction amounts to 1 base on V and 4 bases on J, and the germline ends lie 10 bases apart. Points the paper makes about the study in general: The apparently early alphabetaT-cell count recovery about two months after transplant was reportedly dependent on only several hundred rapidly expanded clones derived from non-depleted graft cells. The high TCRbeta diversity at day 60 in some patients was ascribed to recipient T cells and intrathymic progenitors that had survived conditioning. Over subsequent months, a decline in hyperexpanded clone frequencies was noted, and after one year, T-cell counts and TCRbeta diversity were mostly ascribed to newly produced T cells.

The sequence derives from a male patient aged 5 to 17 who had a stem cell transplant for acute lymphoblastic leukemia, so the T cells may come from the graft donor. The V and J genes are TRBV9 and TRBJ2-3; TRBD2 might be the D gene, on 6 matching bases. The material was PBMCs, mostly from graft donor cells, obtained 180 days after TCRalphabeta/CD19-depleted stem cell transplant. The DNA is as follows: TGTGCCAGCAGCGTACGGGGGAGATCAGATACGCAGTATTTT. Its coded protein is CASSVRGRSDTQYF.